The clone carrying this T cell receptor beta chain was found many times. The antigen is undetermined. The CDR3 has 14 residues. V gave up 3 bases and J gave up 3 bases; unmatched junction bases: 4. The V gene's germline CDR1 is SGHVS and CDR2 FQNEAQ. This specimen belongs to a study of T cell repertoires in cytomegalovirus infection. Across the whole study: Signatures in public TCR beta sequences pointed to both CMV infection and matching HLA type. General study results and limits: Cumulative public TCR beta family frequency identified carriers of CMV plus the relevant HLA. There were HLA-C-restricted CMV-specific TCR beta clonotypes dominating the ex vivo response.

MiXCR, applied by TCRdb to the reads, yields one record per CDR3 protein. The sample carries approximately 320,000 distinct CDR3 sequences, around 9.5% recorded once. Material: PBMCs. The origin of this receptor is a human donor in good health (CMV status not recorded). Some clones in this sample may be carry-over from other donors' samples. V usage is TRBV7-8 and J usage is TRBJ2-7; 8 bases align to TRBD1. The CDR3 region is CASSFPGQGYEQYF. The CDR3 DNA reads TGTGCCAGCAGCTTCCCAGGACAGGGCTACGAGCAGTACTTC.